This entry describes one T cell receptor (beta chain). The CDR3 regions of TCR beta were amplified from RNA transcripts. With the HTBI primer set, the TCR CDR3 went through a first round of RT-PCR. MiXCR was run by TCRdb on the multiplex PCR reads, yielding one entry per CDR3 protein. The sample holds under 750,000 distinct CDR3 sequences, 18% seen once. This sample stems from a study of T cells in Graves' hyperthyroidism and ophthalmopathy. The CDR3 consists of 12 residues. The V and J ends lost 5 bases and 8 bases respectively, with 11 bases between them. Germline V gene sequence: CDR1 SEHNR, CDR2 FQNEAQ (reference sequence).

Sequenced input: blood. This sequence originates from a woman aged 45-65 years with Graves' hyperthyroidism that later progressed to Graves' ophthalmopathy. The chain links TRBV7-9 to TRBJ2-3, with D unclear. The CDR3 region is CASSTLAGTQYF. The CDR3 DNA follows: TGTGCCAGCAGCACGCTTGCTGGTACGCAGTATTTT.